This T cell receptor beta chain was obtained from a study of CD4+ T cells in melanoma. Repertoires were generated with immunoSEQ multiplex PCR, while TCRdb's copy carries only in-frame clones and drops some. The sample yields approximately 110,000 clones, about 92% seen once. Germline lookup yields CDR1 SGHDT and CDR2 YYEEEE. With 1 base removed from V and 1 base from J, the gap between germline ends came to 8 bases. The length of the CDR3 is 14 residues. Sequencing was done on a sample of peripheral blood. V gene TRBV5-6 combines with J gene TRBJ1-1; D remains ambiguous. The receptor comes from a human donor with melanoma. This CDR3 is CASSLLQRNTEAFF. CDR3 coding DNA: TGTGCCAGCAGCTTGTTACAGAGGAACACTGAAGCTTTCTTT.